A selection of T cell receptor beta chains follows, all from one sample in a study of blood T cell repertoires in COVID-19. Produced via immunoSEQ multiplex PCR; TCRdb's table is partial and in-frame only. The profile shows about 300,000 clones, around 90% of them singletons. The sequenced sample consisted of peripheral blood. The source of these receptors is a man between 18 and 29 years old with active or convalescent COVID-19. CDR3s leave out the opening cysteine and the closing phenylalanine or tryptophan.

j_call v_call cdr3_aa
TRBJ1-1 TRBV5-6 ASSFSGYPEAF
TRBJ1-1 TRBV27 ASSISSGMNTEAF
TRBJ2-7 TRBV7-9 ASSNFAYEQY
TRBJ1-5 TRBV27 ASSPGQNQPQH
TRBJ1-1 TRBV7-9 ASSLGDSMNTEAF
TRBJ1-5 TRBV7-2 ASSLVGGGSNQPQH
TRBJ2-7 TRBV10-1 ASSPAGAYEQY
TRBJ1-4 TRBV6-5 ASSYRGSTNEKLF
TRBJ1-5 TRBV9 ASSPGSGTYSNQPQH
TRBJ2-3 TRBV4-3 ASSQTPGLSTDTQY
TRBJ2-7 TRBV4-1 ASSQDRGASLYEQY
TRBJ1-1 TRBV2 ASSEARAGAGTEAF
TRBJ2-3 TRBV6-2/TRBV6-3 ASSPGAGGLTDTQY
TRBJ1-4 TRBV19 ASSMVSNEKLF
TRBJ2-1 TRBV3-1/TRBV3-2 ASSQVEYRGRGKYNEQF
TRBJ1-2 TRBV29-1 SVRGGVDYGYT
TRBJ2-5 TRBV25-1 ASSESPGGVETQY